Each of the 6 T cell receptor beta chains below was sequenced from the same sample in a study of TIL therapy for anti-PD-1-resistant metastatic lung cancer. This sample's time point: pre-treatment sample, taken before nivolumab and TIL therapy. The tumor samples were excised metastases, mostly pleural nodules or supraclavicular lymph nodes. This was the immunoSEQ v3 assay. Sequencing was performed with immunoSEQ multiplex PCR; in TCRdb, only in-frame clones are kept and a portion is missing. The sample comprises 95,000 or so clones, around 71% of which are singletons, and around 9.9% rests with the top ten. Sample: tumor tissue, taken at baseline. The source of these receptors is a person aged 25 to 79 with non-small cell lung cancer.

This chain links TRBV19 with TRBJ2-1; D tentatively fits TRBD1 or TRBD2 (5 bases each). Trimming left V 9 bases short and J 4 bases short, with 13 bases between. Germline V gene sequence: CDR1 LNHDA, CDR2 SQIVND (reference sequence). The CDR3 runs 13 residues. Written as DNA, the CDR3 is TGTGCCAGCGACCGGGGACCTTACAATGAGCAGTTCTTC. Translation: CASDRGPYNEQFF.

The V gene is TRBV29-1, the J gene TRBJ2-5; possibly TRBD2 for D (6 bases). This CDR3 has 12 residues. Trimming took 6 bases from V and 2 from J, leaving 10 bases between them. CDR1 is SQVTM and CDR2 is ANQGSEA in the germline V gene. Here the CDR3 reads CSVATSQETQYF. CDR3 in DNA: TGCAGCGTAGCGACTAGTCAAGAGACCCAGTACTTC.

The J gene is TRBJ2-1, the V gene TRBV6-5; 12 bases match TRBD2. Germline trimming cut 0 bases from V and 8 bases from J; bases unmatched to any gene: 2. Per the germline V gene, CDR1 is MNHEY and CDR2 is SVGAGI. The CDR3 consists of 15 residues. DNA for the CDR3: TGTGCCAGCAGTTACTCTCCTAGCGGGAGGGATGAGCAGTTCTTC. Amino acids: CASSYSPSGRDEQFF.

This CDR3 is CSVEIPPYQETQYF. DNA of the CDR3: TGCAGCGTTGAAATCCCACCGTACCAAGAGACCCAGTACTTC. The chain joins TRBV29-1 to TRBJ2-5; no definite D call. From germline, CDR1 is SQVTM and CDR2 ANQGSEA. The V end was cut by 2 bases, the J end by 0 bases, with 10 bases between. CDR3 length: 14 amino acids.

This clone was seen ten or more times. DNA of the CDR3: TGTGCCAGCAGCTCTTCAGGGTTGGGACTGAACACCGGGGAGCTGTTTTTT. Its translation is CASSSSGLGLNTGELFF. The chain joins TRBV7-2 to TRBJ2-2; the D gene is possibly TRBD2 (6 bases). The CDR3 totals 17 residues. Germline V gene lookup returns CDR1 SGHTA and CDR2 FQGNSA. The V end was cut by 4 bases, the J end by 1 base, with 16 bases between.

The rearrangement uses TRBV5-4 and TRBJ2-5, with TRBD1 identical over 11 bases. The trim removed 0 bases at V and 6 bases at J, leaving 4 bases unmatched. The germline V gene encodes CDR1 SGHNT and CDR2 YYREEE (reference sequence). This CDR3 is 15 amino acids long. CDR3 in DNA: TGTGCCAGCAGCTTGGAGGGGACAGGGGGAAAGACCCAGTACTTC. Encoded protein: CASSLEGTGGKTQYF.